A selection of T cell receptor beta chains follows, all from one sample in a study of T cell repertoires in cytomegalovirus infection. Using its own MiXCR run on the reads, TCRdb lists one record per CDR3 protein. The table records fewer than 550,000 distinct CDR3 sequences, approximately 31% of them present only once. Sequencing input: PBMCs. The receptors stem from a human donor in good health (CMV status not recorded). Some clones in this sample may be carry-over from other donors' samples. CDR3s include the opening cysteine and the closing phenylalanine or tryptophan. The D gene is left open where the match is weak. The size entry is marked missing in some rows and otherwise reads once, few, many or a size class.

v_call: TRBV20-1; j_call: TRBJ2-7; clone_size: -; d_call: TRBD2; cdr3_nt: TGCAGTGCTAGAGGCGCTCCGGGGGGCTCCTACGAGCAGTACTTC; cdr3_aa: CSARGAPGGSYEQYF
v_call: TRBV4-2; j_call: TRBJ2-1; clone_size: many; d_call: TRBD2; cdr3_nt: TGTGCCAGCAGCCTCCTCGGGGCGGGGGGACGGAATGAGCAGTTCTTC; cdr3_aa: CASSLLGAGGRNEQFF
v_call: TRBV2; j_call: TRBJ1-5; clone_size: -; d_call: -; cdr3_nt: TGTGCCAGCAGTAGGGACTACAATCAGCCCCAGCATTTT; cdr3_aa: CASSRDYNQPQHF
v_call: TRBV20-1; j_call: TRBJ2-7; clone_size: -; d_call: TRBD1; cdr3_nt: TGCAGTGCTAGAGACGGGACAGGGGATAAGCAGTACTTC; cdr3_aa: CSARDGTGDKQYF
v_call: TRBV11-2; j_call: TRBJ2-3; clone_size: -; d_call: TRBD2; cdr3_nt: TGTGCCAGCAGCTTGAGACTAGCGGGGGTGGCAGATACGCAGTATTTT; cdr3_aa: CASSLRLAGVADTQYF
v_call: TRBV12-3/TRBV12-4; j_call: TRBJ2-1; clone_size: few; d_call: TRBD2; cdr3_nt: TGTGCCAGCAGAACCGGGACTAGAAACAATGAGCAGTTCTTC; cdr3_aa: CASRTGTRNNEQFF
v_call: TRBV28; j_call: TRBJ1-2; clone_size: -; d_call: TRBD1; cdr3_nt: TGTGCCAGCAGTTTCTTCCCTGGGACAGGGGGAATAGAAAGGGACTATGGCTACACCTTC; cdr3_aa: CASSFFPGTGGIERDYGYTF
v_call: TRBV19; j_call: TRBJ1-2; clone_size: -; d_call: TRBD1; cdr3_nt: TGTGCCAGTAGTATAGGTGGACAGGTGGATGGCTACACCTTC; cdr3_aa: CASSIGGQVDGYTF
v_call: TRBV7-7; j_call: TRBJ2-5; clone_size: many; d_call: -; cdr3_nt: TGTGCCAGCAGCTTAGCGTCTGGGCGAGAGACCCAGTACTTC; cdr3_aa: CASSLASGRETQYF
v_call: TRBV6-2/TRBV6-3; j_call: TRBJ1-1; clone_size: -; d_call: -; cdr3_nt: TGTGCCAGCAGTTACGGGTTTTGGGGCACTGAAGCTTTCTTT; cdr3_aa: CASSYGFWGTEAFF
v_call: TRBV7-7; j_call: TRBJ1-4; clone_size: many; d_call: -; cdr3_nt: TGTGCCAGCAGCCGCAGGGGAACTAATGAAAAACTGTTTTTT; cdr3_aa: CASSRRGTNEKLFF
v_call: TRBV4-3; j_call: TRBJ1-1; clone_size: few; d_call: TRBD1; cdr3_nt: TGCGCCAGCAGCCGAGACGGGACAGTAGGCACTGAAGCTTTCTTT; cdr3_aa: CASSRDGTVGTEAFF
v_call: TRBV5-1; j_call: TRBJ1-1; clone_size: many; d_call: TRBD1; cdr3_nt: TGTGCCAGCAGTCCAGGACAGGGGAGGACTGAAGCTTTCTTT; cdr3_aa: CASSPGQGRTEAFF
v_call: TRBV18; j_call: TRBJ2-7; clone_size: few; d_call: TRBD1; cdr3_nt: TGTGCCAGCTCACGAGTGGGGACAGGGAGCTCCTACGAGCAGTACTTC; cdr3_aa: CASSRVGTGSSYEQYF
v_call: TRBV20-1; j_call: TRBJ2-7; clone_size: -; d_call: -; cdr3_nt: TGCAGTGCTAGTCCAGGGTCCTACGAGCAGTACTTC; cdr3_aa: CSASPGSYEQYF